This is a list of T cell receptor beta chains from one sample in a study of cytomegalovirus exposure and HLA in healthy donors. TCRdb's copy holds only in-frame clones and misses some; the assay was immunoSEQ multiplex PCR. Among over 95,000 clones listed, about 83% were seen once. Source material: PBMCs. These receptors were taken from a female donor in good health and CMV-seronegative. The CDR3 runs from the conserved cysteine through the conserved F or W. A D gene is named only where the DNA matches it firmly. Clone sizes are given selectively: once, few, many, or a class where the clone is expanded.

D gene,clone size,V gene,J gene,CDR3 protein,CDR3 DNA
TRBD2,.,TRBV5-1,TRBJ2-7,CASAWRKGTSFYEQYF,TGCGCCAGCGCGTGGAGGAAGGGGACTAGCTTCTACGAGCAGTACTTC
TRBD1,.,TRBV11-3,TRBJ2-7,CASSFGTAYERYF,TGTGCCAGCAGCTTCGGGACAGCCTACGAGCGGTACTTC
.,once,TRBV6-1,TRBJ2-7,CASSEKGPYEQYF,TGTGCCAGCAGTGAAAAGGGGCCCTACGAGCAGTACTTC
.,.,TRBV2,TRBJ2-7,CASSGRGKQYF,TGTGCCAGCAGTGGCAGGGGCAAGCAGTACTTC
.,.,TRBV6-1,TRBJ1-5,CASSVGEQRPQHF,TGTGCCAGCAGTGTTGGGGAGCAGAGGCCCCAGCATTTT
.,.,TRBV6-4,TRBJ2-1,CASRLADEQFF,TGTGCCAGCAGGTTAGCGGATGAGCAGTTCTTC
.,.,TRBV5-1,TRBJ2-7,CASSPGFSSYEQYF,TGCGCCAGCAGCCCCGGTTTTAGCTCCTACGAGCAGTACTTC
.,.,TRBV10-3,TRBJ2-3,CAISEPSRTDTQYF,TGTGCCATCAGTGAGCCTTCCCGCACAGATACGCAGTATTTT
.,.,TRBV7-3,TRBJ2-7,CASSLEGGPRYEQYF,TGTGCCAGCAGCCTCGAGGGGGGGCCTAGGTACGAGCAGTACTTC
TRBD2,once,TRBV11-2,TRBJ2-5,CASRISGGALETQYF,TGTGCCAGCAGAATAAGCGGGGGGGCCCTTGAGACCCAGTACTTC
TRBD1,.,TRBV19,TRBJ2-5,CASSSGQEQETQYF,TGTGCCAGTAGTAGTGGACAGGAACAAGAGACCCAGTACTTC
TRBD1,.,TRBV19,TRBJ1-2,CASSTSYRGNNYGYTF,TGTGCCAGTAGTACTTCTTACAGGGGGAATAACTATGGCTACACCTTC
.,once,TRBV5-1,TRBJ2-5,CASSLFTEQETQYF,TGCGCCAGCAGCTTGTTTACAGAACAAGAGACCCAGTACTTC
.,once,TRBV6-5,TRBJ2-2,CATRGLASNTGELFF,TGTGCCACCCGGGGATTGGCTTCGAACACCGGGGAGCTGTTTTTT
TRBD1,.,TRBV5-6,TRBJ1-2,CASSFRQGYGYTF,TGTGCCAGCAGCTTTCGACAGGGCTATGGCTACACCTTC
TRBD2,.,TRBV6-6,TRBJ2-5,CASSYSGTKETQYF,TGTGCCAGCAGTTACTCGGGGACTAAAGAGACCCAGTACTTC
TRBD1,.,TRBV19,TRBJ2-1,CASSTGGWANEQFF,TGTGCCAGTAGTACAGGGGGCTGGGCGAATGAGCAGTTCTTC
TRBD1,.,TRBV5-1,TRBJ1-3,CASSLAGQGVYDTIYF,TGCGCCAGCAGCTTGGCAGGACAGGGGGTCTACGACACCATATATTTT
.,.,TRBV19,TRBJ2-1,CASKGGDYNEQFF,TGTGCCAGTAAAGGAGGGGACTACAATGAGCAGTTCTTC
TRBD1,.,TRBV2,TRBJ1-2,CASREQGPPLYGYTF,TGTGCCAGCAGGGAACAGGGGCCCCCGCTATATGGCTACACCTTC
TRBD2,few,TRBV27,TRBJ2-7,CASSPLAGFYEQYF,TGTGCCAGCAGTCCGCTAGCGGGGTTCTACGAGCAGTACTTC
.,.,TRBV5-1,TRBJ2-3,CASSRAPLSSGTFTDTQYF,TGCGCCAGCAGCCGAGCCCCACTATCGAGCGGAACATTCACAGATACGCAGTATTTT
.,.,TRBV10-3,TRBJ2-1,CAISDRGADEQFF,TGTGCCATCAGTGACCGGGGGGCCGATGAGCAGTTCTTC
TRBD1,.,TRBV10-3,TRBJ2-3,CAMASQGARDTQYF,TGTGCCATGGCCTCGCAGGGGGCGCGAGATACGCAGTATTTT
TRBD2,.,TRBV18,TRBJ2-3,CASSYGGADTQYF,TGTGCCAGCTCATACGGGGGGGCAGATACGCAGTATTTT
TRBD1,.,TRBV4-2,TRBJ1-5,CASSQDSGQGDQPQHF,TGTGCCAGCAGCCAAGATTCGGGACAGGGGGATCAGCCCCAGCATTTT
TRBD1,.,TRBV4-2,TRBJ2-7,CASSQDRSSYEQYF,TGTGCCAGCAGCCAGGACAGGAGCTCCTACGAGCAGTACTTC
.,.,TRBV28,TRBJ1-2,CASSFRGYGYTF,TGTGCCAGCAGTTTTAGGGGCTATGGCTACACCTTC